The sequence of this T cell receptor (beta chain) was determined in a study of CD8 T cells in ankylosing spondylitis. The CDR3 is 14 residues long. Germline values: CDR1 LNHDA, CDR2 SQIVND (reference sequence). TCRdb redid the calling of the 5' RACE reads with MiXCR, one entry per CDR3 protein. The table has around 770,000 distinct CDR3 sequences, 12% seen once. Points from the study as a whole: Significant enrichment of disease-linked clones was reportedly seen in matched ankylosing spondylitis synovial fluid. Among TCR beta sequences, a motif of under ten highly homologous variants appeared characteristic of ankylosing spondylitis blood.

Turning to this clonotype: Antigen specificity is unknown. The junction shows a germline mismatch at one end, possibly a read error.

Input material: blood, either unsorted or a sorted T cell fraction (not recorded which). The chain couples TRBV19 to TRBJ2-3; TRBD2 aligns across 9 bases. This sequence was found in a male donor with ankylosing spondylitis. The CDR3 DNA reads TGTGCCAGTTCTAGCGGGACTAGCAAAGATACGCAGTATTTT. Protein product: CASSSGTSKDTQYF.